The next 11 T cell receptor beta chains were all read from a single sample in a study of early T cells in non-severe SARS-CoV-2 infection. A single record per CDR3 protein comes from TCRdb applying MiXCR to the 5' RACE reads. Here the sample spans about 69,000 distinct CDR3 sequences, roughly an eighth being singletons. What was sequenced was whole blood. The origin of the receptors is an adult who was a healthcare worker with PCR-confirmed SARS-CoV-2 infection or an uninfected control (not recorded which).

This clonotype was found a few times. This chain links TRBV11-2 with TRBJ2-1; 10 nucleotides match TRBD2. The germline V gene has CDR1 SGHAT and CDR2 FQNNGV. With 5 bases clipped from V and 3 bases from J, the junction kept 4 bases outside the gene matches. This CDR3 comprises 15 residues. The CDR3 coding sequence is TGTGCCAGCAGCACCGGGACTAGCGACTACAATGAGCAGTTCTTC. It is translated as CASSTGTSDYNEQFF. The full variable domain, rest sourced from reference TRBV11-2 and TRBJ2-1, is EAGVAQSPRYKIIEKRQSVAFWCNPISGHATLYWYQQILGQGPKLLIQFQNNGVVDDSQLPKDRFSAERLKGVDSTLKIQPAKLEDSAVYLCASSTGTSDYNEQFFGPGTRLTVL.

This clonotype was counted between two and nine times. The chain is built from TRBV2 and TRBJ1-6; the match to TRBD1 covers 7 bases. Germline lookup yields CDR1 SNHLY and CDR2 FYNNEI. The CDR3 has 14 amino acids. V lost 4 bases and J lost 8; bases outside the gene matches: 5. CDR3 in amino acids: CASSAGQMYSPLHF. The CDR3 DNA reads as TGTGCCAGCAGTGCGGGACAGATGTATTCACCCCTCCACTTT. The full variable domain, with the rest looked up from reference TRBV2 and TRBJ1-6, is EPEVTQTPSHQVTQMGQEVILRCVPISNHLYFYWYRQILGQKVEFLVSFYNNEISEKSEIFDDQFSVERPDGSNFTLKIRSTKLEDSAMYFCASSAGQMYSPLHFGNGTRLTVT.

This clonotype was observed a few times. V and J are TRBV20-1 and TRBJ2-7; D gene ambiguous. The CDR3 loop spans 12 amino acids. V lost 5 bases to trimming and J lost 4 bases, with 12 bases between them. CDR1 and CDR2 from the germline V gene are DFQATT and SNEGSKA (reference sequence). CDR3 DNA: TGCAGTGCTCCCTCAACTGGGTACGAGCAGTACTTC. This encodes CSAPSTGYEQYF.

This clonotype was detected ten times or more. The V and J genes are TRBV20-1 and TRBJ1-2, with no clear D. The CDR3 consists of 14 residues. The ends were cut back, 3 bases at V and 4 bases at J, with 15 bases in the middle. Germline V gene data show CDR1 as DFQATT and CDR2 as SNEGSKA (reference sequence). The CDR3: CSASKGAFSYGYTF. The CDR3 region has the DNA TGCAGTGCTAGCAAGGGCGCCTTTTCCTATGGCTACACCTTC.

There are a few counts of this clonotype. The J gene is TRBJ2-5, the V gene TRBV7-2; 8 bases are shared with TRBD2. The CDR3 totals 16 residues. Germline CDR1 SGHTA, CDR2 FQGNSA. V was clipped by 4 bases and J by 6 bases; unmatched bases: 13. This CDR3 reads CASSSPRAGAAQTQYF. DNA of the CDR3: TGTGCCAGCAGCTCCCCTAGAGCGGGGGCCGCCCAGACCCAGTACTTC.

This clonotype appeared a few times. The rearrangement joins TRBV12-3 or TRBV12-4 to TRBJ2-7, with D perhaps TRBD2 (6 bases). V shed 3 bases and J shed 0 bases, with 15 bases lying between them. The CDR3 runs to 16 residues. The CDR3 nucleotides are TGTGCCAGCAGTTTTGGGAGGACTCGAAGCTCCTACGAGCAGTACTTC. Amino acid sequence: CASSFGRTRSSYEQYF.

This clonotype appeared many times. The CDR3 DNA sequence: TGCAGCGTTGGGAGCCCCGGGACAGGGCCAGGCGAGCAGTACTTC. The encoded protein is CSVGSPGTGPGEQYF. V is TRBV29-1 and J is TRBJ2-7; 9 nucleotides align to TRBD1. Germline CDR1 is SQVTM and CDR2 is ANQGSEA. The V segment lost 4 bases and the J segment 6 bases; nucleotides outside the gene matches: 13. The CDR3 contains 15 residues.

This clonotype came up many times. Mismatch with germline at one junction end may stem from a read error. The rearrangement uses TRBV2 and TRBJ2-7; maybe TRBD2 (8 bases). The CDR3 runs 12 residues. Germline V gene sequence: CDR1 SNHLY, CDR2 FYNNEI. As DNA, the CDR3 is TGCGGGGGGGGACAGCCCCGTTACGAGCAGTACTTC. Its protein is CGGGQPRYEQYF.

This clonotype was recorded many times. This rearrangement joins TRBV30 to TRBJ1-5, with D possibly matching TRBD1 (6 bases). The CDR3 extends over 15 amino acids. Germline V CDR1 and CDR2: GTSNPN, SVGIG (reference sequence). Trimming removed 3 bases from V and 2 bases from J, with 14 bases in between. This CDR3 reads CAWRPSGAGNQPQHF. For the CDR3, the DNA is TGTGCCTGGAGGCCTTCAGGGGCCGGCAATCAGCCCCAGCATTTT.

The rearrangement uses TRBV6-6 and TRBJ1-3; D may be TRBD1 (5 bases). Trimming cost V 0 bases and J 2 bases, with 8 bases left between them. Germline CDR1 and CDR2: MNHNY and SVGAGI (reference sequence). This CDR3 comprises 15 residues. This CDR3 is CASSYSGTAGNTIYF. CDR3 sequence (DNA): TGTGCCAGCAGTTACTCGGGGACTGCTGGAAACACCATATATTTT.

The CDR3 here is CASSSDRWNYGYTF. For the CDR3, the DNA is TGTGCCAGCAGCTCGGATCGGTGGAACTATGGCTACACCTTC. This sequence joins TRBV5-5 and TRBJ1-2; D remains unclear. This CDR3 spans 14 amino acids. Trimming removed 3 bases at V and 2 bases at J, with 11 bases between. From germline, CDR1 is SGHKS and CDR2 YYEKEE (reference sequence).